This T cell receptor (beta chain) was captured in a study of blood T cell repertoires in COVID-19. Study at large: The samples span acute and convalescent COVID-19 from the United States, Italy and Spain.

Seattle patients were enrolled while actively infected and followed longitudinally. The sample holds one count of this clone. Original data processing: Amplifying reference gene primers gave estimates of nucleated cell counts. Only in-frame clones appear in the TCRdb table, and some are missing; sequencing was by immunoSEQ multiplex PCR. The DNA gave D and trimming, while V, J and clone size come from that table. The sample lists about 100,000 clones, 75% to 90% occurring once. The CDR3 length is 14 residues. Germline V gene sequence: CDR1 SEHNR, CDR2 FQNEAQ (reference sequence). V dropped 5 bases and J dropped 4 bases, with 11 bases sitting between them.

The receptor was derived from a woman in her 50s with COVID-19, enrolled during active disease. The chain combines TRBV7-9 with TRBJ2-2; D might be TRBD1 (6 bases). The sample consisted of peripheral blood. This chain's CDR3 is CASSPQGITGELFF. The DNA for the CDR3 is TGTGCCAGCAGCCCCCAGGGGATCACCGGGGAGCTGTTTTTT.